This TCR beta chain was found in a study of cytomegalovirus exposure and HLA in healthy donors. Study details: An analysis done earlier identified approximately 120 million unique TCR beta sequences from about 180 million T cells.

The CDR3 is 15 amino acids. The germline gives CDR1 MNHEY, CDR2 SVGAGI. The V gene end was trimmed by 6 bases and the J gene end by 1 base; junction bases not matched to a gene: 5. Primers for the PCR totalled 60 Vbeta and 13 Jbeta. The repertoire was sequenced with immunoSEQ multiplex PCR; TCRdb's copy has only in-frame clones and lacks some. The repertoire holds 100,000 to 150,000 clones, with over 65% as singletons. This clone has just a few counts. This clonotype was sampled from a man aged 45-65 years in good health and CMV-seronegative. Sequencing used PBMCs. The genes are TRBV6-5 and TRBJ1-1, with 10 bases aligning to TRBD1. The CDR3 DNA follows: TGTGCCAGCAGCCAGACAGGGGGCTGGAACACTGAAGCTTTCTTT. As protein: CASSQTGGWNTEAFF.